This T cell receptor beta chain was profiled in a study of CD8 T cells in ankylosing spondylitis. Notes on the study in general: A TCR beta motif made of 7 to 9 highly homologous variants seemed typical of ankylosing spondylitis blood. Prior work had noted some motif variants in reactive arthritis blood and synovial fluid.

The sample holds a few counts of this clonotype. Its antigen is still unknown. With V trimmed by 2 bases and J by 4 bases, 7 bases remained unmatched. CDR3 length: 15 residues. Construction of TCR beta libraries was performed using quantitative 5'-RACE with molecular barcodes. TCRdb redid the calling of the 5' RACE reads with MiXCR, one entry per CDR3 protein. The repertoire holds approximately 520,000 distinct CDR3 sequences, with about 5.4% as singletons. The chain carries TRBV12-3 or TRBV12-4 and TRBJ1-2, with TRBD1 matching 7 bases. This clonotype originated in a male donor with ankylosing spondylitis. The sequenced sample consisted of blood, either unsorted or a sorted T cell fraction (not recorded which). CDR3 sequence (DNA): TGTGCCAGCAGTTTAAGCAGACAGGGCATCTATGGCTACACCTTC. This codes for CASSLSRQGIYGYTF.